The present T cell receptor (beta chain) was sequenced within a study of cytomegalovirus exposure and HLA in healthy donors. The CDR3 has 13 residues. CDR1 WSHSY and CDR2 SAAADI come from the germline V gene. V shed 8 bases, J shed 9 bases, and the junction held 10 bases outside the gene matches. Comment on this clone: No antigen is known for it.

Points from the study as a whole: Later on, analysis showed that most CMV-associated TCR beta chains appeared to be HLA-restricted.

The study ran its PCR with 60 Vbeta and 13 Jbeta primers. The assay was immunoSEQ multiplex PCR, and TCRdb's table has in-frame clones only and misses some. The table lists some 140,000 clones, roughly 76% of them singletons. The TCR sequence derives from a woman in her thirties or forties in good health and CMV-seronegative. The V and J genes are TRBV10-2 and TRBJ1-5; 7 bases align to TRBD1. Sequenced sample: PBMCs. The CDR3 sequence is CASRDSLIGPQHF. CDR3 coding DNA: TGCGCCAGCCGGGACAGCCTCATCGGGCCCCAGCATTTT.